The source of this T cell receptor (beta chain) is a study of TIL therapy for anti-PD-1-resistant metastatic lung cancer. The overall study: Median tumor mutation burden was 1.5 mutations per megabase.

Study observations and caveats: Compared with baseline intratumoral T cells, expanded TIL cultures were more clonal and less diverse (roughly 6.5% vs 31%).

Sample time point: pre-treatment sample, taken before nivolumab and TIL therapy. Tumor tissue came from excised metastases, mostly pleural nodules or supraclavicular lymph nodes. A word on this clone: Its specificity is not known.

CDR1 is SGHRS and CDR2 is YFSETQ in the germline V gene. The V segment lost 4 bases and the J segment 6 bases; nucleotides outside the gene matches: 9. The CDR3 spans 15 residues. The libraries were made with immunoSEQ v3. The method was immunoSEQ multiplex PCR; TCRdb's version includes in-frame clones alone and lacks a portion of them. This repertoire shows about 95,000 clones, approximately 65% found once; its top ten account for over 9.5%. This TCR derives from a person aged 25 to 80 with non-small cell lung cancer. The rearrangement links TRBV5-1 to TRBJ2-1; 8 bases are a match to TRBD2. Sample: tumor tissue, taken at baseline. In DNA form, the CDR3 reads TGCGCCAGCAGCCCCTGGTCCAGCGGGGGCAATGAGCAGTTCTTC. Residues: CASSPWSSGGNEQFF.